The 25 T cell receptor beta chains in this list originate from one sample, sequenced in a study of blood T cell repertoires in COVID-19. The repertoire was sequenced with immunoSEQ multiplex PCR; TCRdb's copy has only in-frame clones and lacks some. The sample consists of roughly 81,000 clones, about 85% of them appearing once. The sequenced sample was peripheral blood. These receptors all come from a woman older than 75 with COVID-19, enrolled during active disease.

This chain connects TRBV5-1 to TRBJ2-7; no reliable D call. Trimming removed 2 bases from V and 2 bases from J, with 11 bases in between. This CDR3 comprises 14 residues. Looked up from germline, CDR1 is SGHRS and CDR2 is YFSETQ. CDR3 DNA sequence: TGCGCCAGCAGCTTAGCAGGCTCTACCTACGAGCAGTACTTC. Residues: CASSLAGSTYEQYF.

CDR3 sequence reads: CASSLSPGMNTEAFF. The CDR3 DNA reads TGTGCCAGCAGCTTAAGTCCGGGAATGAACACTGAAGCTTTCTTT. This chain uses TRBV7-3 with TRBJ1-1, with D unclear. Looked up from germline, CDR1 is SGHTA and CDR2 is FQGTGA. There are 15 residues in the CDR3. V lost 1 base and J 0 bases, leaving 9 bases between the germline ends.

V usage is TRBV5-1 and J usage is TRBJ1-1, with 9 positions matching TRBD1. Germline CDR1 reads SGHRS; CDR2 reads YFSETQ. J was trimmed by 5 bases and V by 0 bases; bases with no gene match: 5. The CDR3 extends over 15 amino acids. CDR3 sequence (DNA): TGCGCCAGCAGCTTGGTCGGGACAGGGAAGACTGAAGCTTTCTTT. Amino acid sequence: CASSLVGTGKTEAFF.

In nucleotides, the CDR3 is TGTGCCTGGAGTGTACGGGGACAGATCCTAGCCAAAAACATTCAGTACTTC. Translation gives CAWSVRGQILAKNIQYF. The V and J genes are TRBV30 and TRBJ2-4, with 7 bases that match TRBD1. V lost 0 bases, J lost 0 bases, and 8 bases stayed unmatched. Per germline, CDR1 GTSNPN and CDR2 SVGIG (reference sequence). The CDR3 covers 17 residues.

The chain combines TRBV10-3 with TRBJ2-7, with 7 positions matching TRBD1. Trimming took 4 bases from V and 4 from J; bases not matched to a gene: 10. The CDR3 loop spans 15 amino acids. Germline CDR1 ENHRY, CDR2 SYGVKD. The CDR3 reads CAISATGALGYEQYF. In DNA form, the CDR3 reads TGTGCCATCAGTGCTACAGGGGCCCTGGGGTACGAGCAGTACTTC.

This sequence joins TRBV3-1 (or the pseudogene TRBV3-2) and TRBJ2-1; 13 nucleotides match TRBD2. The CDR3 length is 15 residues. Germline trimming cut 6 bases from V and 6 bases from J; bases unmatched to any gene: 5. CDR1 and CDR2 from the germline V gene are LGHDT and YNNKEL (reference sequence). The CDR3 DNA reads as TGTGCCAGCAGTCTACTAGCGGGGGGGATCAATGAGCAGTTCTTC. This gives the protein CASSLLAGGINEQFF.

A single count supports this clone. The chain has TRBV7-2 and TRBJ2-3; D is uncertain. V lost 2 bases, J lost 2 bases, and 8 bases lay in between. CDR3 length: 14 amino acids. Germline lookup yields CDR1 SGHTA and CDR2 FQGNSA. CDR3 in DNA: TGTGCCAGCAGCTTATACCGGTACACAGATACGCAGTATTTT. It specifies CASSLYRYTDTQYF.

The J gene is TRBJ1-1, the V gene TRBV18, with TRBD1 matching over 7 bases. The germline V gene has CDR1 KGHSH and CDR2 LQKENI. This CDR3 contains 15 residues. V was pared by 1 base and J by 1 base, with 3 bases of the junction left unmatched. CDR3 sequence reads: CASSPRDSKNTEAFF. DNA for the CDR3: TGTGCCAGCTCACCACGGGACAGCAAGAACACTGAAGCTTTCTTT.

V usage is TRBV6-6 and J usage is TRBJ2-3; perhaps TRBD1 as D (5 bases). CDR3 length: 16 residues. V lost 3 bases and J lost 1, with 14 bases in between. Germline-derived CDR1 and CDR2 are MNHNY and SVGAGI (reference sequence). The CDR3 region is CASSYGLGAGTDTQYF. CDR3 coding DNA: TGTGCCAGCAGTTATGGATTAGGGGCGGGCACAGATACGCAGTATTTT.

This clone was seen a handful of times. The chain carries TRBV18 and TRBJ1-1; D is unclear. The V gene's germline CDR1 is KGHSH and CDR2 LQKENI. V lost 3 bases and J 4 bases, leaving 15 bases between the germline ends. This CDR3 region has 15 residues. The CDR3 reads CASSPLGEMSTEAFF. CDR3 in DNA: TGTGCCAGCTCACCCCTCGGGGAAATGAGCACTGAAGCTTTCTTT.

The V gene is TRBV7-2, the J gene TRBJ1-5; no clear D gene. V gave up 2 bases and J gave up 2 bases, with 7 bases separating them. Per germline, CDR1 SGHTA and CDR2 FQGNSA. This CDR3 is built from 14 residues. The CDR3 region is CASSLQFGNQPQHF. The CDR3 region has the DNA TGTGCCAGCAGCTTACAGTTTGGCAATCAGCCCCAGCATTTT.

The V and J genes are TRBV4-3 and TRBJ2-2, with TRBD2 matching over 9 bases. The CDR3 extends over 17 amino acids. In germline, CDR1 is LGHNA, CDR2 YSLEER. Trimming took 0 bases from V and 7 from J; bases not matched to a gene: 9. This CDR3 reads CASSQDPLAGTGGELFF. In DNA, the CDR3 is TGCGCCAGCAGCCAAGATCCCCTAGCGGGGACGGGCGGGGAGCTGTTTTTT.

The CDR3 bases are TGTGCCAGCAACGAGATGGGCAGGGCTGGTGGGGCCAACGTCCTGACTTTC. Protein product: CASNEMGRAGGANVLTF. V usage is TRBV5-6 and J usage is TRBJ2-6; TRBD1 is a possible D gene (5 bases). Germline CDR1 is SGHDT and CDR2 is YYEEEE. CDR3 length: 17 amino acids. V lost 6 bases, J lost 3 bases, and 19 bases lay in between.

This clone showed up just a few times. This rearrangement joins TRBV4-2 to TRBJ1-4; D remains unclear. The CDR3 contains 12 residues. Germline assignment: CDR1 LGHNA and CDR2 YNFKEQ. V shed 6 bases and J shed 8 bases, with 10 bases lying between them. CDR3 bases: TGTGCCAGCAGTCGACTAGGGGAAAAACTGTTTTTT. It translates to CASSRLGEKLFF.

The CDR3 region has the DNA TGTGCCAGCTCGCCGACTAGCGGGGGAGGAGATACGCAGTATTTT. Protein: CASSPTSGGGDTQYF. The chain uses TRBV18 and TRBJ2-3, with 12 positions matching TRBD2. CDR1 is KGHSH and CDR2 is LQKENI in the germline V gene. This CDR3 contains 15 residues. Trimming cost V 6 bases and J 5 bases; bases outside gene matches: 6.

V and J are TRBV7-9 and TRBJ2-7, with 8 bases matching TRBD1. The junction had 5 bases not matched to a gene; V was cut back by 5 bases and J by 2 bases. CDR3 length: 14 amino acids. The V gene's germline CDR1 is SEHNR and CDR2 FQNEAQ (reference sequence). CDR3 DNA sequence: TGTGCCAGCAGCAGGACAGGGCTAGCCTACGAGCAGTACTTC. It yields the protein CASSRTGLAYEQYF.

This clone has just a few counts. The V and J genes are TRBV18 and TRBJ2-5; D perhaps matches TRBD2 (6 bases). The CDR3 extends over 14 amino acids. V gave up 4 bases and J gave up 3 bases, with 12 bases separating them. Germline CDR1 is KGHSH and CDR2 is LQKENI. The CDR3 sequence is CASSQDWGEETQYF. The CDR3 nucleotides are TGTGCCAGCTCACAAGACTGGGGGGAAGAGACCCAGTACTTC.

The gene calls are TRBV2 and TRBJ2-7, with TRBD1 identical over 8 bases. The CDR3 sequence is 15 residues long. Germline V lookup: CDR1 SNHLY, CDR2 FYNNEI. The junction had 10 bases not matched to a gene; V was cut back by 7 bases and J by 2 bases. This CDR3 is CASTQLRTGTYEQYF. In DNA form, the CDR3 reads TGTGCCAGCACCCAGCTCCGGACAGGGACCTACGAGCAGTACTTC. Together with reference TRBV2 and TRBJ2-7, the CDR3 gives the full variable domain: EPEVTQTPSHQVTQMGQEVILRCVPISNHLYFYWYRQILGQKVEFLVSFYNNEISEKSEIFDDQFSVERPDGSNFTLKIRSTKLEDSAMYFCASTQLRTGTYEQYFGPGTRLTVT.

This clone was seen a few times. The genes are TRBV2 and TRBJ2-3; TRBD2 is a possible D gene (6 bases). Between the trimmed V and J ends, which lost 0 bases and 0 bases, there was a span of 10 bases. The germline V gene has CDR1 SNHLY and CDR2 FYNNEI. The length of the CDR3 is 16 residues. The CDR3 loop reads CASSEAAGRSTDTQYF. The CDR3 DNA reads as TGTGCCAGCAGTGAAGCGGCGGGGCGAAGCACAGATACGCAGTATTTT.

The gene calls are TRBV18 and TRBJ1-5, with 7 bases that match TRBD1. The CDR3 sequence is 15 residues long. V gave up 0 bases and J gave up 7 bases; unmatched junction bases: 6. Germline-derived CDR1 and CDR2 are KGHSH and LQKENI. The DNA for the CDR3 is TGTGCCAGCTCACCACCAGACAGGGCGGGACAGCCCCAGCATTTT. As protein: CASSPPDRAGQPQHF.

This clone came up a few times. The chain links TRBV27 to TRBJ2-1; TRBD1 might be the D (5 bases). V was clipped by 2 bases and J by 0 bases, with 5 bases between them. CDR1 and CDR2 from the germline V gene are MNHEY and SMNVEV (reference sequence). The CDR3 totals 14 residues. The CDR3 loop is CASSLTGSYNEQFF. DNA for the CDR3: TGTGCCAGCAGTTTAACAGGCTCCTACAATGAGCAGTTCTTC.

The genes are TRBV7-6 and TRBJ2-7, with D possibly being TRBD1 (6 bases). The CDR3 is 14 residues long. Germline lookup yields CDR1 SGHVS and CDR2 FNYEAQ. The V end lost 2 bases, the J end lost 6 bases, and 14 bases lay between the germline ends. The CDR3 nucleotides are TGTGCCAGCAGCTTATATGGGGCAGGGGTCGAGCAGTACTTC. This translates into CASSLYGAGVEQYF.

The chain links TRBV4-1 to TRBJ1-2, with D possibly being TRBD1 (6 bases). Germline CDR1 is MGHRA and CDR2 is YSYEKL. The CDR3 extends over 15 amino acids. Between the trimmed V and J ends, which lost 0 bases and 6 bases, there was a span of 14 bases. The CDR3 sequence: CASSQESGGGHGYTF. In DNA form, the CDR3 reads TGCGCCAGCAGCCAAGAAAGCGGGGGCGGGCATGGCTACACCTTC.

The chain links TRBV18 to TRBJ1-1; TRBD1 agrees at 8 bases. This CDR3 comprises 16 residues. The V gene's germline CDR1 is KGHSH and CDR2 LQKENI. Trimming took 4 bases from V and 4 from J; bases not matched to a gene: 11. The chain's CDR3 is CASSLISTGEGTEAFF. The DNA for the CDR3 is TGTGCCAGCTCACTAATCTCGACAGGGGAGGGCACTGAAGCTTTCTTT.

The J gene is TRBJ2-1, the V gene TRBV6-1; TRBD1 matches at 7 bases. This CDR3 comprises 16 residues. CDR1 is MNHNS, CDR2 SASEGT, per germline. The V and J ends lost 4 bases and 3 bases, in that order; junction bases with no gene match: 9. The CDR3 sequence: CASSGQPRGIYNEQFF. CDR3 coding DNA: TGTGCCAGCAGTGGACAACCCAGGGGGATCTACAATGAGCAGTTCTTC.